This T cell receptor beta chain derives from a study of post-analysis software for immune sequencing data. As for the study in general: Recorded subtypes: relapsing-remitting, secondary progressive, progressive-relapsing; some patients unannotated. Study results and limitations: Multiple sclerosis patients had significantly lower normalized Chao1 diversity than controls. When patients were compared with controls, about five TRBV segments were more frequent, TRBV5-6, TRBV5-1 and TRBV20-1 among them.

This clonotype was detected a few times. Its antigen remains unidentified. Trimming took 8 bases from V and 2 from J, leaving 20 bases between them. The CDR3 is 16 residues long. Incorporated into the TCR beta cDNA libraries were unique molecular identifiers, which served to reduce PCR and sequencing biases. Roughly 0.5 million cDNA molecules were obtained from about 0.98 to 11 million T cells. TCRdb independently ran MiXCR on the PCR reads; one entry per CDR3 protein. The sample consists of 550,000 to 700,000 distinct CDR3 sequences, 44% of them appearing once. This TCR derives from a girl aged 10 to 17 with multiple sclerosis. Material: blood. The chain combines TRBV12-3 or TRBV12-4 with TRBJ2-3; D possibly corresponds to TRBD2 (6 bases). The CDR3, as DNA: TGTGCCAGCGACCGGGCTAGCGCCTTAAACACAGATACGCAGTATTTT. Protein: CASDRASALNTDTQYF.